This TCR beta chain was retrieved from a study of regulatory T cells in long-lasting Graves disease. CDR1 is PRHDT and CDR2 is FYEKMQ in the germline V gene (reference sequence). The CDR3 extends over 12 amino acids. With iRepertoire HTBI primers and Arm-PCR of CDR3 regions, TCR beta libraries were built. TCRdb called the multiplex PCR reads again in MiXCR, with one record for every CDR3 protein. The table has around 250,000 distinct CDR3 sequences, around a sixth seen once. Time point denoted: newly diagnosed GD, antithyroid drugs for less than 3 months. PBMC RNA served as the TCR library source. With regard to this clonotype: A read error may account for a junction end that differs from germline.

These same data were also listed under a study on T cells in Graves' hyperthyroidism and ophthalmopathy. This second report adds: The HTBI set primed first-round TCR CDR3 RT-PCR. In blood, most of the thyroid clonotypes expanded above 0.001 were also present.

The sample was peripheral blood mononuclear cells (PBMCs), taken at new diagnosis, from a patient treated with antithyroid drugs. The V call is TRBV13, the J call TRBJ1-5, with D unclear. The TCR was taken from a woman aged 25 to 39 with Graves disease. The DNA of the CDR3 is TGTGCCGGCAGCTTTGGCAGTCAGCCCCAGCATTTT. It yields the protein CAGSFGSQPQHF.